This T cell receptor (beta chain) was identified during a study of PD-1 blockade in classical Hodgkin lymphoma. General observations from the study: TCR diversity rose significantly by C4D1 in CD4+ but not CD8+ cells. It was reported that newly diagnosed patients had less baseline TCR diversity than healthy donors.

Turning to this clone: Its specificity is unknown.

CDR1 LNHDA and CDR2 SQIVND come from the germline V gene (reference sequence). CDR3 length: 17 amino acids. V was pared by 3 bases and J by 7 bases, with 12 bases of the junction left unmatched. Profiling relied on immunoSEQ multiplex PCR, and the TCRdb table lists in-frame clones only, not all of them. The sample records about 39,000 clones, roughly 78% being singletons. Time point noted: cycle 4 day 1 (C4D1), after six to seven weeks of nivolumab. Every patient had relapsed following autologous stem cell transplantation, and cohorts differed in brentuximab vedotin exposure. This specimen consisted of peripheral blood mononuclear cells (PBMCs), obtained before the fourth cycle of nivolumab. V is TRBV19 and J is TRBJ2-1; 10 bases line up with TRBD1. The receptor was derived from a human donor with classical Hodgkin lymphoma. The CDR3 coding sequence is TGTGCCAGTAGTATCGCACGGGGACAGGGGATCGGGAATGAGCAGTTCTTC. Amino acid sequence: CASSIARGQGIGNEQFF.